The rows below give T cell receptor beta chains drawn from one sample of a study of blood T cell repertoires in COVID-19. Data came from immunoSEQ multiplex PCR; TCRdb stores just in-frame clones and leaves some out. The sample contains about 260,000 clones, more than 75% of which appear only once. The specimen sequenced was peripheral blood. Receptors were obtained from a woman in her 40s who had recovered from COVID-19. CDR3s include the opening cysteine and the closing phenylalanine or tryptophan. Fields, in order: V gene, clone size, D gene, J gene, CDR3 protein, CDR3 DNA. The D gene is left open where the match is weak. For some rows the clone size is stated as once, few or many, or as a class when expanded; others skip it.

V: TRBV18
size: NA
D: TRBD1
J: TRBJ2-7
CDR3: CASGVVNLGKNKNRGSYEQYF
DNA: TGTGCCAGCGGGGTCGTTAACCTCGGGAAAAACAAAAACAGGGGTTCCTACGAGCAGTACTTC

V: TRBV12-5
size: NA
D: TRBD2
J: TRBJ2-3
CDR3: CASGSGGYTDTQYF
DNA: TGTGCTAGTGGTTCGGGGGGTTACACAGATACGCAGTATTTT

V: TRBV12-3/TRBV12-4
size: NA
D: NA
J: TRBJ1-2
CDR3: CASSLTGRGGYTF
DNA: TGTGCCAGCAGTTTAACAGGGAGGGGCGGCTACACCTTC

V: TRBV6-6
size: NA
D: TRBD2
J: TRBJ2-5
CDR3: CASSYSSGGPEETQYF
DNA: TGTGCCAGCAGTTACTCCAGCGGGGGGCCGGAAGAGACCCAGTACTTC

V: TRBV10-3
size: NA
D: NA
J: TRBJ1-1
CDR3: CAIQQGNTEAFF
DNA: TGTGCCATCCAACAGGGGAACACTGAAGCTTTCTTT

V: TRBV2
size: NA
D: NA
J: TRBJ1-6
CDR3: CASRGAGSSYNSPLHF
DNA: TGTGCCAGCAGGGGGGCTGGGAGCTCCTATAATTCACCCCTCCACTTT

V: TRBV5-5
size: NA
D: TRBD2
J: TRBJ2-1
CDR3: CASSLASGVYNEQFF
DNA: TGTGCCAGCAGCTTGGCTAGCGGGGTTTACAATGAGCAGTTCTTC

V: TRBV19
size: NA
D: NA
J: TRBJ2-1
CDR3: CASSMGLSGEQFF
DNA: TGTGCCAGTAGTATGGGGCTATCTGGTGAGCAGTTCTTC

V: TRBV15
size: NA
D: NA
J: TRBJ1-5
CDR3: CATSGRQHNQPQHF
DNA: TGTGCCACCAGTGGGAGGCAGCACAATCAGCCCCAGCATTTT

V: TRBV19
size: NA
D: NA
J: TRBJ1-2
CDR3: CATCGRGRDGYTF
DNA: TGTGCCACATGTGGCAGGGGAAGAGATGGCTACACCTTC

V: TRBV30
size: once
D: NA
J: TRBJ2-7
CDR3: CAWSVSRNEQYF
DNA: TGTGCCTGGAGTGTGTCCAGGAACGAGCAGTACTTC

V: TRBV6-5
size: NA
D: NA
J: TRBJ1-1
CDR3: CASSIRGTSTEAFF
DNA: TGTGCCAGCAGTATCAGGGGAACTTCCACTGAAGCTTTCTTT

V: TRBV6-5
size: NA
D: TRBD1
J: TRBJ1-4
CDR3: CASSLTGGENEKLFF
DNA: TGTGCCAGCAGCCTGACAGGGGGCGAGAATGAAAAACTGTTTTTT

V: TRBV19
size: once
D: NA
J: TRBJ1-2
CDR3: CASSIGRTALGYTF
DNA: TGTGCCAGTAGTATCGGCCGGACAGCCTTGGGCTACACCTTC

V: TRBV9
size: NA
D: NA
J: TRBJ1-6
CDR3: CASSVAVGSYNSPLHF
DNA: TGTGCCAGCAGCGTAGCGGTTGGCTCCTATAATTCACCCCTCCACTTT

V: TRBV5-1
size: NA
D: NA
J: TRBJ2-5
CDR3: CASSFRGAGETQYF
DNA: TGCGCCAGCAGCTTCAGGGGAGCAGGGGAGACCCAGTACTTC

V: TRBV9
size: NA
D: NA
J: TRBJ2-7
CDR3: CASSVSGQGSYEQYF
DNA: TGTGCCAGCAGCGTATCAGGACAAGGATCCTACGAGCAGTACTTC

V: TRBV2
size: NA
D: TRBD2
J: TRBJ2-1
CDR3: CASSEGRGGFDEQFF
DNA: TGTGCCAGCAGTGAAGGGCGGGGGGGTTTCGATGAGCAGTTCTTC

V: TRBV5-4
size: NA
D: TRBD1
J: TRBJ1-4
CDR3: CASSIQGKSWQLFF
DNA: TGTGCCAGCAGCATACAGGGGAAAAGTTGGCAACTGTTTTTT

V: TRBV5-1
size: NA
D: NA
J: TRBJ2-7
CDR3: CASSSTDSYEQYF
DNA: TGCGCCAGCAGCTCGACAGACAGTTACGAGCAGTACTTC

V: TRBV19
size: once
D: TRBD1
J: TRBJ1-5
CDR3: CASRTYRGGNQPQHF
DNA: TGTGCCAGTAGAACTTACAGGGGTGGGAATCAGCCCCAGCATTTT

V: TRBV2
size: NA
D: NA
J: TRBJ1-4
CDR3: CASSEDATNEKLFF
DNA: TGTGCCAGCAGCGAGGATGCAACTAATGAAAAACTGTTTTTT

V: TRBV2
size: few
D: TRBD1
J: TRBJ1-2
CDR3: CASTRQGADRSYTF
DNA: TGTGCCAGCACCCGACAGGGGGCGGACCGGAGCTACACCTTC

V: TRBV7-2
size: NA
D: TRBD1
J: TRBJ1-2
CDR3: CASSLDQGGWYGYTF
DNA: TGTGCCAGCAGCTTAGACCAGGGGGGATGGTATGGCTACACCTTC

V: TRBV3-1/TRBV3-2
size: NA
D: TRBD1
J: TRBJ1-1
CDR3: CASSQGRIRDRGSSFF
DNA: TGTGCCAGCAGCCAAGGAAGGATCCGGGACAGGGGCTCTTCTTTCTTT

V: TRBV3-1/TRBV3-2
size: NA
D: NA
J: TRBJ1-6
CDR3: CASSPHQGSGSPLHF
DNA: TGTGCCAGCAGCCCCCACCAGGGGAGCGGTTCACCCCTCCACTTT